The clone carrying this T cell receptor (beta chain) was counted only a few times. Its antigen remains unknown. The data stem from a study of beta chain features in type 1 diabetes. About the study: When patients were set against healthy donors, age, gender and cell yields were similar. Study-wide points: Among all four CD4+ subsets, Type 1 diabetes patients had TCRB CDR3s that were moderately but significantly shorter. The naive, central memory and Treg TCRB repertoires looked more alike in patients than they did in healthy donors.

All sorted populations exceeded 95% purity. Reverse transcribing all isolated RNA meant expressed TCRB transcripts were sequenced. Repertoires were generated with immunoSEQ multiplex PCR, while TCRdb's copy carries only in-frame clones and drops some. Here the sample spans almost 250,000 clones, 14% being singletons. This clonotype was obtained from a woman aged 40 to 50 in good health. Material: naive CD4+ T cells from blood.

In DNA form, the CDR3 reads TGTGCCAGCAGCTTCGGGACTAGCGGGTACCTTGCCGGGGAGCTGTTTTTT. This encodes CASSFGTSGYLAGELFF. J is TRBJ2-2 and V is TRBV7-2, with 12 bases aligning to TRBD2. Trimming removed 3 bases from V and 6 bases from J; junction bases left unmatched: 8. The germline V gene encodes CDR1 SGHTA and CDR2 FQGNSA. This CDR3 comprises 17 residues.